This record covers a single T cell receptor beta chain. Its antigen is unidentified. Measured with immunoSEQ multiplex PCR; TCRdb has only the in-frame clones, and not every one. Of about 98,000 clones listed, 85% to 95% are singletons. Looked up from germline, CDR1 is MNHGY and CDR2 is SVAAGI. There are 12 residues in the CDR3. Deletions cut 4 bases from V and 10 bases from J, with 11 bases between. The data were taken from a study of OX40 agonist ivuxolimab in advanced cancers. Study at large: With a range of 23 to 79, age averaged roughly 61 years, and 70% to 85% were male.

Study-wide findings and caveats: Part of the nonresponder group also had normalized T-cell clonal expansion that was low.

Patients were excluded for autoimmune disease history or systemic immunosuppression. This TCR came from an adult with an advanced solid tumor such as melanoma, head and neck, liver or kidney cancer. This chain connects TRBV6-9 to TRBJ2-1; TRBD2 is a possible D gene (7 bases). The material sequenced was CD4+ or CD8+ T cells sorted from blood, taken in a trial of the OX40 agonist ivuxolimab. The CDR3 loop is CASSLWGGEQFF. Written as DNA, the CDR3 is TGTGCCAGCAGTTTGTGGGGGGGCGAGCAGTTCTTC.